This TCR beta chain was found in a study of vaccination and CD4 T cells after COVID-19. An Oncomine TCR Beta short-read assay was used to sequence the DNA from cultured CD4+ T cells. TCRdb re-called the PCR reads through MiXCR, storing one row per CDR3 protein. Here the sample spans around 20,000 distinct CDR3 sequences, 51% being singletons. This clonotype was recorded a few times. Its antigen is as yet unknown. Treatment in this sample: approximately nine-day PBMC culture with coronavirus spike peptide pools or control peptides (ViraFEST assay). Days 3 and 7 saw half the medium swapped for fresh IL-2 medium. The CDR3 contains 15 residues. Germline CDR1 reads DFQATT; CDR2 reads SNEGSKA (reference sequence).

The sequence was obtained from a human donor who had recovered from COVID-19. The V call is TRBV20-1, the J call TRBJ1-1; D not certain. The sample consisted of CD4+ T cells from blood, cultured in vitro, taken before SARS-CoV-2 vaccination. CDR3 in amino acids: CTWVGPRGMNTEAFF. CDR3 in DNA: TGCACCTGGGTAGGGCCTCGAGGCATGAACACTGAAGCTTTCTTT.